Each of the 24 T cell receptor beta chains below was sequenced from the same sample in a study of blood T cells in healthy people across ages. Alongside a J-beta primer mix, a sample-barcoded 5' primer served in a second PCR lasting roughly 7 to 11 cycles. TCRdb used MiXCR to reprocess the 5' RACE reads, holding one entry per CDR3 protein. The data contain 1,300,000 or so distinct CDR3 sequences, approximately 59% of them singletons. Sequencing was carried out using blood. All receptors derive from a man aged 18 to 30 in good health.

The CDR3 reads CSAANYPDEQYF. The CDR3 region has the DNA TGCAGCGCGGCGAACTACCCCGACGAGCAGTACTTC. V is TRBV29-1 and J is TRBJ2-7; D unclear. The ends were cut back, 7 bases at V and 5 bases at J, with 15 bases in the middle. CDR1 is SQVTM, CDR2 ANQGSEA, per germline. This CDR3 has 12 amino acids.

J is TRBJ1-2 and V is TRBV29-1, with 7 nucleotides matching TRBD1. This CDR3 has 13 residues. Germline CDR1 SQVTM, CDR2 ANQGSEA. Trimming removed 6 bases from V and 5 bases from J; junction bases left unmatched: 9. Written as DNA, the CDR3 is TGCAGCGTACTCGGACAGGCCGGGTATGGCTACACCTTC. It encodes CSVLGQAGYGYTF.

This clonotype was seen a single time. The gene calls are TRBV30 and TRBJ1-2; a possible D gene is TRBD1 (5 bases). V gave up 0 bases and J gave up 9 bases, with 17 bases separating them. Per germline, CDR1 GTSNPN and CDR2 SVGIG (reference sequence). The CDR3 is 14 residues long. The CDR3 loop is CAWSVPSHRGSYTF. DNA of the CDR3: TGTGCCTGGAGTGTTCCCTCCCACCGGGGGAGCTACACCTTC.

V is TRBV9 and J is TRBJ2-1; a weak D match, TRBD2 (6 bases). V shed 4 bases and J shed 9 bases, with 20 bases lying between them. The CDR3 has 15 amino acids. The germline V gene has CDR1 SGDLS and CDR2 YYNGEE. The CDR3 region is CASSPDWSGRGEQFF. CDR3 sequence (DNA): TGTGCCAGCAGCCCAGACTGGAGCGGGCGGGGTGAGCAGTTCTTC.

The rearrangement joins TRBV20-1 to TRBJ2-3; D is unresolved. Germline-derived CDR1 and CDR2 are DFQATT and SNEGSKA (reference sequence). V lost 1 base and J lost 2, with 10 bases in between. The CDR3 runs 14 residues. Here the CDR3 reads CSARGRPVTDTQYF. The DNA for the CDR3 is TGCAGTGCTAGAGGCAGGCCAGTCACAGATACGCAGTATTTT.

The chain recombines TRBV5-5 with TRBJ2-1; D call uncertain. The CDR3 sequence is 15 residues long. The V gene lost 2 bases and the J gene lost 0 bases, with 9 bases spanning the gap. The germline V gene encodes CDR1 SGHKS and CDR2 YYEKEE (reference sequence). For the CDR3, the DNA is TGTGCCAGCAGCTTTCCCAAGGACTCCTACAATGAGCAGTTCTTC. Amino acids: CASSFPKDSYNEQFF.

This chain connects TRBV12-3 or TRBV12-4 to TRBJ2-1; 10 bases are shared with TRBD1. The CDR3 consists of 16 residues. V lost 5 bases and J lost 8; bases outside the gene matches: 12. Here the CDR3 DNA reads TGTGCCAGCAGTCCCCCCGGGACAGGGGACGGAGATGAGCAGTTCTTC. Protein sequence: CASSPPGTGDGDEQFF.

The sample holds a few counts of this clonotype. The V and J genes are TRBV7-2 and TRBJ2-3; D is uncertain. Germline assignment: CDR1 SGHTA and CDR2 FQGNSA. The V end was cut by 1 base, the J end by 0 bases, with 14 bases between. This CDR3 region has 17 residues. CDR3 protein: CASSLVLGGESTDTQYF. CDR3 in DNA: TGTGCCAGCAGCTTAGTATTAGGTGGTGAGAGCACAGATACGCAGTATTTT.

The rearrangement links TRBV4-3 to TRBJ2-1; 9 bases match TRBD1. The CDR3 has 17 amino acids. Germline loops: CDR1 LGHNA, CDR2 YSLEER. V lost 0 bases and J lost 4; bases outside the gene matches: 7. CDR3 sequence: CASSQDRTGAGYNEQFF. CDR3 DNA sequence: TGCGCCAGCAGCCAAGATAGGACAGGGGCGGGGTACAATGAGCAGTTCTTC.

As to this clonotype: The germline gene is not matched at one end of the junction; a read error may be the cause. V is TRBV2 and J is TRBJ1-1, with unresolved D. CDR1 SNHLY and CDR2 FYNNEI come from the germline V gene. The CDR3 consists of 11 residues. CDR3 bases: TGTGACAGCCGACTGAACACTGAAGCTTTCTTT. The encoded protein is CDSRLNTEAFF.

This sequence joins TRBV4-2 and TRBJ2-1; TRBD2 might be the D (6 bases). The V gene lost 10 bases and the J gene lost 0 bases, with 25 bases spanning the gap. This CDR3 has 18 residues. In germline, CDR1 is LGHNA, CDR2 YNFKEQ. This chain's CDR3 is CATPSATQSYHSYNEQFF. DNA of the CDR3: TGTGCCACACCTAGCGCAACTCAAAGCTATCACTCCTACAATGAGCAGTTCTTC.

This clonotype came up a few times. The V gene is TRBV20-1, the J gene TRBJ2-7, with 7 bases matching TRBD1. The germline CDR1 and CDR2 sequences are DFQATT and SNEGSKA (reference sequence). J lost 2 bases, V lost 6 bases, and 7 bases had no gene match. The CDR3 loop spans 13 amino acids. The CDR3 region has the DNA TGCAGTGCCTCCGACAGGGATCCCTACGAGCAGTACTTC. Translating gives CSASDRDPYEQYF.

The J gene is TRBJ2-1, the V gene TRBV25-1, with D hard to call. The CDR3 is 17 amino acids. Germline V gene lookup returns CDR1 MGHDK and CDR2 SYGVNS. V was pared by 0 bases and J by 7 bases, with 19 bases between. The CDR3 bases are TGTGCCAGCAGTGAATATAGTGTAGGGTACCCTAGAAATGAGCAGTTCTTC. This encodes CASSEYSVGYPRNEQFF.

This clonotype was found a few times. This chain uses TRBV6-2 or TRBV6-3 with TRBJ2-1; D is perhaps TRBD1 (6 bases). The CDR3 is 14 amino acids. CDR1 MNHEY and CDR2 SVGEGT come from the germline V gene. Trimming left V 0 bases short and J 4 bases short, with 7 bases between. The CDR3 nucleotides are TGTGCCAGCAGTTACTCGGACAGATACAATGAGCAGTTCTTC. It encodes CASSYSDRYNEQFF.

In this sample, this clonotype turned up once. The chain uses TRBV27 and TRBJ2-5; 7 bases agree with TRBD2. In germline, CDR1 is MNHEY, CDR2 SMNVEV (reference sequence). The CDR3 has 15 residues. After removal of 3 bases from V and 11 bases from J, the junction contained 15 bases not matched to a gene. This chain's CDR3 is CASSFSGLGNNEQYF. The CDR3 DNA reads as TGTGCCAGCAGTTTCTCCGGACTAGGGAACAATGAGCAGTACTTC.

This clonotype has a handful of counts. The J gene is TRBJ2-7, the V gene TRBV20-1; D possibly uses TRBD1 or TRBD2 (5 bases each). Germline V gives CDR1 DFQATT, CDR2 SNEGSKA (reference sequence). The CDR3 covers 16 residues. V shed 1 base and J shed 5 bases, with 21 bases lying between them. The CDR3 DNA follows: TGCAGTGCTAGAGGTCTTGGGACGCCCGAAGCCCACGAGCAGTACTTC. Encoded protein: CSARGLGTPEAHEQYF.

V is TRBV20-1 and J is TRBJ2-5, with a weak D call TRBD2 (5 bases). This CDR3 contains 14 residues. V shed 4 bases and J shed 11 bases, with 23 bases lying between them. The germline V gene has CDR1 DFQATT and CDR2 SNEGSKA (reference sequence). The CDR3 DNA is TGCAGTGCTAATCATCCTCTCCTCCGAAGGGAGCAGTACTTC. Residues: CSANHPLLRREQYF.

This chain uses TRBV28 with TRBJ2-1, with 9 bases fitting TRBD2. CDR1 MDHEN and CDR2 SYDVKM come from the germline V gene. CDR3 length: 13 residues. V gave up 6 bases and J gave up 9 bases; unmatched junction bases: 6. CDR3 loop: CASRSSGDSEQFF. CDR3 nucleotide sequence: TGTGCCAGCAGATCTAGCGGGGACAGTGAGCAGTTCTTC. Full variable domain (missing parts from reference TRBV28 and TRBJ2-1): DVKVTQSSRYLVKRTGEKVFLECVQDMDHENMFWYRQDPGLGLRLIYFSYDVKMKEKGDIPEGYSVSREKKERFSLILESASTNQTSMYLCASRSSGDSEQFFGPGTRLTVL.

Comments on this clonotype: At one boundary the junction diverges from the germline segment, which might be a read error. The V and J genes are TRBV27 and TRBJ2-6; D is perhaps TRBD1 (5 bases). Germline lookup yields CDR1 MNHEY and CDR2 SMNVEV (reference sequence). This CDR3 region has 16 residues. CDR3 protein: CASSLGSDSGANALTF. In DNA, the CDR3 is TGTGCCAGCAGCCTAGGGTCTGACTCTGGGGCCAACGCCCTGACTTTC.

The V call is TRBV20-1, the J call TRBJ1-4, with D perhaps TRBD1 (5 bases). Trimming shortened V by 3 bases and J by 3 bases, and 11 bases separated the two germline ends. This CDR3 contains 14 residues. Germline CDR1 is DFQATT and CDR2 is SNEGSKA (reference sequence). The CDR3 loop is CSARLRQSNEKLFF. DNA for the CDR3: TGCAGTGCTAGGTTGCGACAGTCTAATGAAAAACTGTTTTTT.

This clonotype showed up just a few times. The chain employs TRBV7-2 and TRBJ2-1; a weak D match, TRBD2 (5 bases). V was shortened by 3 bases and J by 6 bases, with 15 bases between the two germline ends. CDR1 is SGHTA, CDR2 FQGNSA, per germline. The CDR3 has 15 amino acids. CDR3 sequence reads: CASSFPMGGLNEQFF. The CDR3 nucleotides read TGTGCCAGCAGCTTCCCTATGGGCGGACTCAATGAGCAGTTCTTC.

The chain carries TRBV27 and TRBJ2-5; D is uncertain. This CDR3 comprises 14 residues. Trimming took 5 bases from V and 1 from J, leaving 11 bases between them. The germline gives CDR1 MNHEY, CDR2 SMNVEV (reference sequence). CDR3 sequence (DNA): TGTGCCAGCAGTGTCAGAAATCCCCAAGAGACCCAGTACTTC. Translation gives CASSVRNPQETQYF.

V and J are TRBV11-2 and TRBJ2-4, with 11 bases matching TRBD2. TRBJ2-7 explains the end of the DNA better; the J call may be wrong. Looked up from germline, CDR1 is SGHAT and CDR2 is FQNNGV. CDR3 size: 20 residues. CDR3 sequence: CASSNSYRDSSSGGKYEQYF. The CDR3 region has the DNA TGTGCCAGCAGCAACTCCTACCGGGACAGCTCTAGCGGGGGGAAGTACGAGCAGTACTTC.

This clonotype has just a few counts. The gene calls are TRBV4-2 and TRBJ2-5; TRBD2 agrees at 10 bases. V lost 5 bases, J lost 2 bases, and 8 bases stayed unmatched. The CDR3 extends over 16 amino acids. From germline, CDR1 is LGHNA and CDR2 YNFKEQ. Here the CDR3 DNA reads TGTGCCAGCAGCGCCCTACTAGCGGGGATTCAAGAGACCCAGTACTTC. Its translation: CASSALLAGIQETQYF.